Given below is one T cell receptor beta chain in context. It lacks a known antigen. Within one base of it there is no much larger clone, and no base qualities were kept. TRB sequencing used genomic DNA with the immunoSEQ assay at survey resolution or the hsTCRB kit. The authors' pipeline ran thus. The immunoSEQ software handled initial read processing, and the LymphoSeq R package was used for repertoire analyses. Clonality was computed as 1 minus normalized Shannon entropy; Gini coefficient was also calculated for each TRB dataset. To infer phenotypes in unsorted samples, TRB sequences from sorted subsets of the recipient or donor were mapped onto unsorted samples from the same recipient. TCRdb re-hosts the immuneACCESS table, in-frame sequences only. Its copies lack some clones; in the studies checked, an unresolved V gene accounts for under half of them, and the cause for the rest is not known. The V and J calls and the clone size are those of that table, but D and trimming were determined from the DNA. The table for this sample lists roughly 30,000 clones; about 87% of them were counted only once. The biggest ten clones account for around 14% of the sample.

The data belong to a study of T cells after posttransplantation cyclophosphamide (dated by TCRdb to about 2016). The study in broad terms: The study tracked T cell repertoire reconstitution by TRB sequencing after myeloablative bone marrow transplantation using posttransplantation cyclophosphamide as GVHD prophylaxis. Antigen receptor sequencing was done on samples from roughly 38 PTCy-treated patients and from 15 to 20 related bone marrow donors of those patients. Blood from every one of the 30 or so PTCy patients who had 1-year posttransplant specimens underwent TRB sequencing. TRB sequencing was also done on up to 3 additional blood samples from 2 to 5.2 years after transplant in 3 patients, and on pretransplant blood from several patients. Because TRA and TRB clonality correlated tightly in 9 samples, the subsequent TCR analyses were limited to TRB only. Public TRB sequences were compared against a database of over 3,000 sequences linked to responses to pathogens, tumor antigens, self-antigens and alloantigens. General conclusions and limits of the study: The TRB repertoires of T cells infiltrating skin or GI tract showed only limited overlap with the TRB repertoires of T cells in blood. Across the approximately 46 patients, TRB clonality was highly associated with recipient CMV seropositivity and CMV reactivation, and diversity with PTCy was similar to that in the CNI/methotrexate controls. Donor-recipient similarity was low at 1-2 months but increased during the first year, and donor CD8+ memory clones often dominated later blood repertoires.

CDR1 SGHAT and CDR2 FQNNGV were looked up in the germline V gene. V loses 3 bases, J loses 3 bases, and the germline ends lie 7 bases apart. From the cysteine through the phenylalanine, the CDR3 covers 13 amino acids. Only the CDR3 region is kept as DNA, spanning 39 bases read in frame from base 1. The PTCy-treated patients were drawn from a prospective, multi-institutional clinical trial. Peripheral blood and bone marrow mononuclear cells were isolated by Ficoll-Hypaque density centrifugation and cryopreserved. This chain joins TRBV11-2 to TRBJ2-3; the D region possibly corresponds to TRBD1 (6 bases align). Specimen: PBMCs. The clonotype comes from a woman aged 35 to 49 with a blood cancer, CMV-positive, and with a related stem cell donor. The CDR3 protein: CASSFTGTDTQYF. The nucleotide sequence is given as TGTGCCAGCAGCTTCACAGGGACAGATACGCAGTATTTT.